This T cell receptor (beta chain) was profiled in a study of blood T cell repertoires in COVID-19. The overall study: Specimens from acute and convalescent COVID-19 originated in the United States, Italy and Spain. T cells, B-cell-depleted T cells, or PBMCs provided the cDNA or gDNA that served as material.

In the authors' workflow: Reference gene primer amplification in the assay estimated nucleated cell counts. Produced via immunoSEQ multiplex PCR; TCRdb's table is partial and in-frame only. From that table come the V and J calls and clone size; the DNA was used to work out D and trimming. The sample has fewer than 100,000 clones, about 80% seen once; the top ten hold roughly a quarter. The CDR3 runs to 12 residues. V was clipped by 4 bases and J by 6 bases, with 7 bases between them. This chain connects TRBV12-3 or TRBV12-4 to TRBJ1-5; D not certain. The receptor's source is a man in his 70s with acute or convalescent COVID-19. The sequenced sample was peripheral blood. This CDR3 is CASSSFGQPQHF. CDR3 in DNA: TGTGCCAGCAGTTCGTTCGGTCAGCCCCAGCATTTT.